This T cell receptor (beta chain) was identified in a study of shared clonotypes between healthy human individuals (dated by TCRdb to the early 2020s). In the study overall: Three men and two women, aged 18 to 49 years, made up the cohort. To increase sequencing depth and limit assay-specific biases, different laboratories used diverse techniques to prepare libraries and sequence TCR repertoires. For each donor, three plates each were used for CD4 naive and CD4 memory, two plates were used for CD8 naive, and one plate was used for CD8 memory. The study deeply sequenced blood TCR repertoires of 5 or 6 healthy adults to estimate repertoire size and the extent of clonotype sharing between individuals. Between about 0.94 and 8.9 billion PBMCs per donor were obtained by leukapheresis. General conclusions and limits of the study: Even with the large sequencing depth, rarefaction of the sorted-subset datasets indicated that sequencing was incomplete. Estimated clonotype richness was generally larger for naive than for memory subsets. Because the study included only a small number of donors, the genetic and exposure-history diversity represented was limited. Sampling was restricted to blood, and TCR repertoires in tissues likely differ from the TCR repertoires found in blood. Compared with non-shared clonotypes, the clonotypes found in all four sorted-subset donors had higher generation probabilities. About 5% of naive CD4, 3.5% of naive CD8, approximately 2.2% of memory CD4, and more than 0.35% of memory CD8 clonotypes were shared across a few donors. Based on pairwise subsampling, the degree of clonotype sharing among donors was expected to be affected by sequencing depth.

Of note for this clone: Its binding antigen is unknown. Per-base qualities were not stored, and no clone one base away is much larger.

CD8 naive samples consisted of CD45RO-negative cells that were positively selected for CCR7, yielding a CD45RA+CCR7+ population without TemRA cells. The donors were healthy, HIV-negative adults with no recently reported acute infections or vaccinations. All donors were Caucasian adults living in Nashville, Tennessee, USA. After blood collection by leukapheresis, PBMCs were isolated using Ficoll-Histopaque density gradient centrifugation and then cryopreserved in the vapor phase of liquid nitrogen. Analytical flow cytometry was used to check the purity and quantity of every magnetically sorted T cell population. Genomic DNA was isolated from every sorted fraction and measured by UV absorbance on a Nanodrop 2000c. V is cut back by 3 bases and J by 2 bases, with 4 bases in the junction unmatched. The CDR3 goes from the cysteine to the phenylalanine over 15 residues. Only CDR3 DNA remains: 45 bases, in frame from the first base. The germline V gene encodes CDR1 SGHDN and CDR2 FVKESK.

Using the deep immunoSEQ assay, TCR CDR3 regions were amplified from genomic DNA by multiplex PCR. Genomic DNA extracted from each cell subset was distributed evenly over all wells of several immunoSEQ 96-well plates, and each plate served as one replicate. For sorted subsets, approximately 190 ng of genomic DNA, equivalent to roughly 30,000 T cell genomes, went into each replicate PCR. Purified libraries were quantified with a Qubit 3.0 fluorometer, sized on a Bioanalyzer 2100, and re-quantified with the KAPA Library Quantification kit. Every immunoSEQ 96-well plate was sequenced on a separate single-read 150-cycle Illumina NextSeq 550 flow cell. The authors' pipeline ran thus. Because the immunoSEQ output held only junctional sequences and lacked quality scores, the filtering could not match the filtering applied to full-length reads. Sequences were annotated with PyIR, a Python wrapper for IgBLAST v1.9, using IMGT germline references to assign V/J genes and CDR3. Any read was removed if the V/J assignment was weak (E-value above 1e-6), the CDR3 was missing, or the read contained stop codons, out-of-frame junctions, or ambiguous translated residues. V3J clonotypes were defined as sequences sharing the same inferred V gene, J gene, and CDR3 amino acid sequence. The percentage overlap between two repertoires was calculated by dividing the number of shared unique clonotypes by the size of the smaller repertoire. Three approaches were used to assess repertoire richness: RTK rarefaction, the Chao1 estimator, and Recon v2.1 estimates of unobserved clonotypes. For all TCRbeta clonotypes obtained by the gDNA method from several donors, generation probabilities were computed with OLGA. Not all clones reach the TCRdb copy of this immuneACCESS table, which keeps in-frame sequences only. Checked studies attribute under half of the gap to unresolved V genes and leave the rest unexplained. From that table come the V and J calls and clone size; the DNA was used to work out D and trimming. This sample lists about 2.1 million clones; 93% were detected once. Jointly, the top ten make up roughly 1.7% of the sample.

The receptor was isolated from a man younger than 30 in good health. Some clones in this sample may be carry-over from other donors' samples. Sequencing was performed on naive CD8+ T cells from PBMCs. Taken with the paper, the label for cell subset or site translates to: CD45RA+CCR7+. The chain joins TRBV14 to TRBJ2-1, with 7 middle bases fitting TRBD2. The nucleotides read TGTGCCAGCAGCCAGGAGCGGGACCCCTACAATGAGCAGTTCTTC. This is translated as CASSQERDPYNEQFF.